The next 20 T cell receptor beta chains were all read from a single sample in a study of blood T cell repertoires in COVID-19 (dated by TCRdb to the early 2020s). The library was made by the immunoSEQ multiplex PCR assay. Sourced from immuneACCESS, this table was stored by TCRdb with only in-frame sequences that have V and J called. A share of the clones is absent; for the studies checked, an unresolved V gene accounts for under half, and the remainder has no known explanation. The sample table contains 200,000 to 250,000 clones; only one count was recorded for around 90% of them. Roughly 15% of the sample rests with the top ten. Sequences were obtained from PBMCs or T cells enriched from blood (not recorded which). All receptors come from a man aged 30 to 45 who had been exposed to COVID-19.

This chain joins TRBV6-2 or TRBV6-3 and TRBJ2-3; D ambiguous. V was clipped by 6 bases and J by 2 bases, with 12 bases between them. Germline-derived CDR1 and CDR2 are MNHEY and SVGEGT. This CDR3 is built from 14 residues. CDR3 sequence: CASSHGPLTDTQYF. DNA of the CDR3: TGTGCCAGCAGCCACGGTCCCCTCACAGATACGCAGTATTTT.

CDR3 in DNA: TGCGCCAGCAGCCAAGGGGAACAGGGGAGGTACGAGCAGTACTTC. Protein sequence: CASSQGEQGRYEQYF. The rearrangement joins TRBV4-3 to TRBJ2-7; a weak D match, TRBD1 (7 bases). V dropped 1 base and J dropped 4 bases, with 14 bases sitting between them. Looked up from germline, CDR1 is LGHNA and CDR2 is YSLEER. The length of the CDR3 is 15 residues.

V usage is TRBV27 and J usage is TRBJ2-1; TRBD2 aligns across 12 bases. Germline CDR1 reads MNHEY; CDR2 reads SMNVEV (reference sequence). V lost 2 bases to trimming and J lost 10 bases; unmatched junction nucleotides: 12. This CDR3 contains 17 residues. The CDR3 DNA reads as TGTGCCAGCAGTTTAAACCAGGGACTAGCGGGTCTAGGGGAGCAGTTCTTC. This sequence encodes CASSLNQGLAGLGEQFF.

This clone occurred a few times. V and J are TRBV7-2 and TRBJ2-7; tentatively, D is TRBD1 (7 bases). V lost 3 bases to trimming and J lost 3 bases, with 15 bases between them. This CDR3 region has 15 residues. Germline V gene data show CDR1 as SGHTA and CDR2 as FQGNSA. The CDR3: CASSLSRQGGYEQYF. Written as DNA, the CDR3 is TGTGCCAGCAGCTTGAGCCGACAGGGAGGCTACGAGCAGTACTTC.

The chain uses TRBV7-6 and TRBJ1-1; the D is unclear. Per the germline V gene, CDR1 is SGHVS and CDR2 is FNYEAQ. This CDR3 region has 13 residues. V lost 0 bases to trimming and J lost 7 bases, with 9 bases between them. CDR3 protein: CASSLAGGVEAFF. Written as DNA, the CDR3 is TGTGCCAGCAGCTTAGCCGGAGGAGTTGAAGCTTTCTTT.

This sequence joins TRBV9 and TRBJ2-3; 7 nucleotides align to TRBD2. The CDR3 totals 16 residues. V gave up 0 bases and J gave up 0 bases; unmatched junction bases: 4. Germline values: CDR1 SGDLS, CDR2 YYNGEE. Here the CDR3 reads CASSVEAGSSTDTQYF. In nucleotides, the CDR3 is TGTGCCAGCAGCGTAGAAGCGGGGTCTAGCACAGATACGCAGTATTTT.

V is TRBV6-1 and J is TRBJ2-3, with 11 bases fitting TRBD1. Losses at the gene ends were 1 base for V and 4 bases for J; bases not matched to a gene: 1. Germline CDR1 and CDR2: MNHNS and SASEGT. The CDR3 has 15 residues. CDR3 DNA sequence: TGTGCCAGCAGTGAAGGGGGACAGGGGGCAGATACGCAGTATTTT. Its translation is CASSEGGQGADTQYF.

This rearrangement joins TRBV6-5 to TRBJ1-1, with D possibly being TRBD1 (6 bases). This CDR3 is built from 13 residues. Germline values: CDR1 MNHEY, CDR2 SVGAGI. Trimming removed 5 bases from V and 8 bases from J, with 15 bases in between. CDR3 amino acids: CASSRPGAMEAFF. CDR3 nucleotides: TGTGCCAGCAGTCGCCCAGGGGCCATGGAAGCTTTCTTT.

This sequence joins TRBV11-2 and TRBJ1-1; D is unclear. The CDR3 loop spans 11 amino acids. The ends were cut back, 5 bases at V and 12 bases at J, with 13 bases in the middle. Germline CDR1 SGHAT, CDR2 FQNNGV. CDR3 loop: CASSGSRETFF. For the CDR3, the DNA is TGTGCCAGCAGCGGGAGCCGGGAGACTTTCTTT.

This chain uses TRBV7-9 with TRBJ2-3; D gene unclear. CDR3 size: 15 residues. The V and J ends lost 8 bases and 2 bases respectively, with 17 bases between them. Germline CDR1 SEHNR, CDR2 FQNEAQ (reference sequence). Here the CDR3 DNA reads TGTGCCAGCTTCCGAAATGGCCCCCCCACAGATACGCAGTATTTT. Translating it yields CASFRNGPPTDTQYF.

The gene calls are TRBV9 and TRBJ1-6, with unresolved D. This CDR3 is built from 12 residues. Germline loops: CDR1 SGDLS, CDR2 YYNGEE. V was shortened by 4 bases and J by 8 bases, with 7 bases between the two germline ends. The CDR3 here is CASSTRDSPLHF. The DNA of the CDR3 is TGTGCCAGCAGCACCCGAGATTCACCCCTCCACTTT.

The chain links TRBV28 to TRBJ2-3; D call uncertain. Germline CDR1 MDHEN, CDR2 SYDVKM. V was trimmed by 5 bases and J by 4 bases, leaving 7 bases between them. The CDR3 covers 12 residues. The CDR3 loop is CASSPYPDTQYF. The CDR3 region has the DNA TGTGCCAGCAGTCCCTACCCAGATACGCAGTATTTT. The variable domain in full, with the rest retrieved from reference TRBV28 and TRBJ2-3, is DVKVTQSSRYLVKRTGEKVFLECVQDMDHENMFWYRQDPGLGLRLIYFSYDVKMKEKGDIPEGYSVSREKKERFSLILESASTNQTSMYLCASSPYPDTQYFGPGTRLTVL.

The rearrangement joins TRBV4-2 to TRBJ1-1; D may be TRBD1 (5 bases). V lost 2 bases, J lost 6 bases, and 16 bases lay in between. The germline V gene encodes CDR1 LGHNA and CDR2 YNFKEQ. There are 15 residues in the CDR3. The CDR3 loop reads CASSQRGRGRAEAFF. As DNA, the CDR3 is TGTGCCAGCAGCCAACGGGGACGGGGGAGAGCTGAAGCTTTCTTT.

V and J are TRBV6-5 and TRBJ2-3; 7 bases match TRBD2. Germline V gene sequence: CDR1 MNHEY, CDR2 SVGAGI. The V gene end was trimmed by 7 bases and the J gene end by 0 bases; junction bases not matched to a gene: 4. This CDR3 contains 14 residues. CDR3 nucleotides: TGTGCCAGCAAGCGGGGAACTAGCACAGATACGCAGTATTTT. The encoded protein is CASKRGTSTDTQYF.

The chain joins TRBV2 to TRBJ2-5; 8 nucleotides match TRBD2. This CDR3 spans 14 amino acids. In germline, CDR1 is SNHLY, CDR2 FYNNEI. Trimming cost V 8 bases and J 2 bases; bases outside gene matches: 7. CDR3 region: CASGSLAGQETQYF. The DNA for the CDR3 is TGTGCCAGCGGAAGTTTAGCGGGACAAGAGACCCAGTACTTC.

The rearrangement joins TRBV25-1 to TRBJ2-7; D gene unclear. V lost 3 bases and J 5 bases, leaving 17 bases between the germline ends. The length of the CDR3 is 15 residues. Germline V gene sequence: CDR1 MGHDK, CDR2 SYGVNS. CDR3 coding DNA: TGTGCCAGCAGTGATAGTCCGGGTCCTCATCACGAGCAGTACTTC. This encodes CASSDSPGPHHEQYF.

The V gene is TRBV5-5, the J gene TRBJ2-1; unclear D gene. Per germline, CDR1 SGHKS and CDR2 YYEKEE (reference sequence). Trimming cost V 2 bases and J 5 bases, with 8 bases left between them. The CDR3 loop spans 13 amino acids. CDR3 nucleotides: TGTGCCAGCAGCTTCCACTTTAACAATGAGCAGTTCTTC. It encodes CASSFHFNNEQFF. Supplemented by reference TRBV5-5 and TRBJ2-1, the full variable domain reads DAGVTQSPTHLIKTRGQQVTLRCSPISGHKSVSWYQQVLGQGPQFIFQYYEKEERGRGNFPDRFSARQFPNYSSELNVNALLLGDSALYLCASSFHFNNEQFFGPGTRLTVL.

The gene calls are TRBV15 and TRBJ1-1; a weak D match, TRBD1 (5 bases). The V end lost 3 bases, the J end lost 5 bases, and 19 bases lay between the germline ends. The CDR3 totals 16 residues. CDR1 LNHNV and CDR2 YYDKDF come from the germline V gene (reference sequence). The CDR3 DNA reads TGTGCCACCAGCAGCCGGAGAAAGGGGCGCAGAACTGAAGCTTTCTTT. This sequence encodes CATSSRRKGRRTEAFF.

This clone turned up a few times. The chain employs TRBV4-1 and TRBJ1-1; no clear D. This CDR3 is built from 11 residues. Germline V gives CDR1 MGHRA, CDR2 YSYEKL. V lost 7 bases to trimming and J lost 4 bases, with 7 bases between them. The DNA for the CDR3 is TGCGCCAGCAAGGACTTCACTGAAGCTTTCTTT. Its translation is CASKDFTEAFF.

In nucleotides, the CDR3 is TGTGCCAGCAGCTTGGGGGGGGAGCACCTCTACGAGCAGTACTTC. Its translation: CASSLGGEHLYEQYF. The chain combines TRBV5-6 with TRBJ2-7; D might be TRBD2 (6 bases). This CDR3 spans 15 amino acids. With 0 bases removed from V and 3 bases from J, the gap between germline ends came to 13 bases. From germline, CDR1 is SGHDT and CDR2 YYEEEE.